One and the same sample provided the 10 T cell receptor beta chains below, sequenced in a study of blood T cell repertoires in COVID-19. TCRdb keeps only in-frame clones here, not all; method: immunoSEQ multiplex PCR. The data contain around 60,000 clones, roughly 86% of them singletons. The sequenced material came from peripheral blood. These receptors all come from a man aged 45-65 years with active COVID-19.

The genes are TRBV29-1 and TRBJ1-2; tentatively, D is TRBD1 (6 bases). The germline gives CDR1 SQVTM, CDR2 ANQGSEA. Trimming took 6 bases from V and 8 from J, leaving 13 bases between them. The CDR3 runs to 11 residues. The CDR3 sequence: CSVGAGYGYTF. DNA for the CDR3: TGCAGCGTGGGGGCAGGATACGGCTACACCTTC.

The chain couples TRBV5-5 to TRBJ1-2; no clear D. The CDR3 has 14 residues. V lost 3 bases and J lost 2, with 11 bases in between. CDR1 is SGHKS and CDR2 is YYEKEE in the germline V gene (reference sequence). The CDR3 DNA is TGTGCCAGCAGCTGGAAGGAGGTGAACTATGGCTACACCTTC. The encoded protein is CASSWKEVNYGYTF.

The CDR3 loop is CASSRDSNEQYF. CDR3 nucleotides: TGTGCCAGCAGTCGGGACAGCAACGAGCAGTACTTC. This chain uses TRBV5-6 with TRBJ2-7, with 7 bases lining up with TRBD1. This CDR3 is 12 amino acids long. The ends lost 5 bases at V and 5 bases at J; junction bases unmatched: 4. Germline CDR1 SGHDT, CDR2 YYEEEE.

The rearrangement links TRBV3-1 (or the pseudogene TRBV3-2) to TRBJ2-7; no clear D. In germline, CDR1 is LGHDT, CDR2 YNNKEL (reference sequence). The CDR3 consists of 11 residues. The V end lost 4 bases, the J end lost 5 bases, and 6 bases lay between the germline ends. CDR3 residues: CASSLYDEQYF. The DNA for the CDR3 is TGTGCCAGCAGCCTCTACGACGAGCAGTACTTC.

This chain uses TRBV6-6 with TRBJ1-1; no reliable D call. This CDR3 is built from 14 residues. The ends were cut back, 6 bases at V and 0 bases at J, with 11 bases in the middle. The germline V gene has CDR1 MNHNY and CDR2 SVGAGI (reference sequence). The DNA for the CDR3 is TGTGCCAGCAGGGAGGGCTTATTGAACACTGAAGCTTTCTTT. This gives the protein CASREGLLNTEAFF.

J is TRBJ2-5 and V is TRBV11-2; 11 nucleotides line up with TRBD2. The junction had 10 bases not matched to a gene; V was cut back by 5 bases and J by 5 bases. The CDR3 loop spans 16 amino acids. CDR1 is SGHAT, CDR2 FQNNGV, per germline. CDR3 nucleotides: TGTGCCAGCAGCCTCCGTTCTAGCGGGGGGACGGAGACCCAGTACTTC. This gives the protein CASSLRSSGGTETQYF.

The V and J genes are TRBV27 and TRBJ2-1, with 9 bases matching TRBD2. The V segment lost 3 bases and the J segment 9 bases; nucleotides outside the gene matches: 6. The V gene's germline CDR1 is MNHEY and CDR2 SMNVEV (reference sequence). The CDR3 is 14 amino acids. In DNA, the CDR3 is TGTGCCAGCAGTTTTGGCGGGGGGGACGGTGAGCAGTTCTTC. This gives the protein CASSFGGGDGEQFF.

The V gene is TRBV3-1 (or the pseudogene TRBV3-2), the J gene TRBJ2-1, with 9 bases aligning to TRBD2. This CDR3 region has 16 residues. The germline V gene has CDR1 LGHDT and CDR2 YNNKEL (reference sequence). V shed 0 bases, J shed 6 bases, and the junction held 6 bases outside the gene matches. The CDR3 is CASSQDGLAGSNEQFF. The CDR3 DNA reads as TGTGCCAGCAGCCAAGATGGCCTAGCGGGGAGCAATGAGCAGTTCTTC.

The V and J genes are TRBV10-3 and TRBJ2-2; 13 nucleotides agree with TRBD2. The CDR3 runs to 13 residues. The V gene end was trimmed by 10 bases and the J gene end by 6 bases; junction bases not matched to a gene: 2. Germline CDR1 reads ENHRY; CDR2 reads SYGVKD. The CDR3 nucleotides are TGTGCCAGCGGACTAGCGGGGGCCGGGGAGCTGTTTTTT. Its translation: CASGLAGAGELFF.

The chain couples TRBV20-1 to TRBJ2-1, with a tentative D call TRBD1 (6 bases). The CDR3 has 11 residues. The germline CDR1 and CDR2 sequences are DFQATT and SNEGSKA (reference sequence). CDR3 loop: CSQGTNNEQFF. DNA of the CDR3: TGCAGCCAGGGGACGAATAATGAGCAGTTCTTC.